This entry describes one TCR beta chain. What it binds is unknown. 5'RACE with constant-segment primers yielded barcoded, UMI-tagged TCR alpha and TCR beta cDNA libraries. TCRdb re-analysed the 5' RACE reads in MiXCR, keeping a single row per CDR3 protein. The sample lists 95,000 to 120,000 distinct CDR3 sequences, 22% occurring once. Germline V CDR1 and CDR2: ENHRY, SYGVKD. J lost 2 bases, V lost 7 bases, and 5 bases had no gene match. The CDR3 totals 14 residues. The data were taken from a study of T-cell memory formation after mild COVID-19. Study-level points and caveats: The authors left the SARS-CoV-2 specificity of second-wave clones peaking on day 37 unconfirmed. Clones that contracted from day 15 to 85 were balanced CD4/CD8, while later expanders leaned CD4+.

The material sequenced was PBMCs or a T cell subset sorted from them (not recorded which). The chain is built from TRBV10-3 and TRBJ1-1, with 9 bases fitting TRBD1. The clonotype originates from a man in his late teens or twenties who had mild COVID-19 (a few samples of this study predate the infection). Cell type and time point are not known. The CDR3 DNA is TGTGCCATCACCCAGACAGGGGGTAACACTGAAGCTTTCTTT. Encoded protein: CAITQTGGNTEAFF.